This T cell receptor beta chain appears in the sequencing data of a study of blood T cell repertoires in COVID-19. Turning to the study itself: In each case, the material was cDNA or gDNA derived from T cells, B-cell-depleted T cells, or PBMCs.

The V and J ends lost 8 bases and 0 bases respectively, with 14 bases between them. The CDR3 has 14 amino acids. Germline values: CDR1 MDHEN, CDR2 SYDVKM. The table came from immunoSEQ multiplex PCR; TCRdb's copy has only in-frame clones and leaves some out. The sample holds 250,000 to 300,000 clones, over 70% seen once. This clonotype was sampled from a man older than 75 with acute or convalescent COVID-19. This chain links TRBV28 with TRBJ2-7, with D tentatively TRBD1 (6 bases). The specimen sequenced was peripheral blood. CDR3 loop: CASLDRQSSYEQYF. The CDR3 DNA follows: TGTGCCAGCCTCGACAGGCAAAGCTCCTACGAGCAGTACTTC.